The text below deals with one T cell receptor beta chain. The J segment lost 4 bases and the V segment lost 2 bases, leaving 18 bases of the junction unmatched. Germline CDR1 reads MNHEY; CDR2 reads SVGEGT. The length of the CDR3 is 20 residues. The data originate from a study of blood T cell repertoires in COVID-19. As for the study in general: The United States, Italy and Spain provided the acute and convalescent COVID-19 samples. Sources were T cells, B-cell-depleted T cells, or PBMCs; the material itself was cDNA or gDNA.

Per the authors' pipeline: For nucleated cells, counts were estimated from reference gene primer amplification. The protocol was immunoSEQ multiplex PCR, while the TCRdb copy is restricted to in-frame clones and leaves out a portion. The V and J calls and clone size are taken from that table; D and trimming were inferred from the DNA. Among around 150,000 clones listed, 84% were seen once. The source of this sequence is a woman in her forties or fifties with acute COVID-19. Sequencing input: PBMCs or T cells enriched from blood (not recorded which). This rearrangement joins TRBV6-2 or TRBV6-3 to TRBJ2-3, with 10 bases aligning to TRBD2. DNA of the CDR3: TGTGCCAGCAGTTACCTTCCGGGACAACCGGGACTAGCGAGTTCAGATACGCAGTATTTT. As protein: CASSYLPGQPGLASSDTQYF.